This T cell receptor (beta chain) was sequenced during a study of glioma-infiltrating T cells after dendritic cell vaccination. Study-level background: Treatment, given 2003 to 2012, was autologous tumor lysate-pulsed dendritic cell vaccination. Notes on the study in general: Only a small number of patients had complete blood and tumor samples. Patients with more pretreatment TILs had longer time to progression and survival.

For this clone: What it binds is not known.

Primers: 60 V beta forward and 13 J beta reverse. TCRdb's copy holds only in-frame clones and misses some; the assay was immunoSEQ multiplex PCR. The repertoire holds approximately 100,000 clones, with 81% as singletons. The CDR3 totals 15 residues. Trimming cost V 1 base and J 8 bases, with 17 bases left between them. The germline CDR1 and CDR2 sequences are SGHDN and FVKESK. The rearrangement links TRBV14 to TRBJ1-2; D is ambiguous. The material was blood, obtained before dendritic cell vaccination. This receptor was identified in a human donor with glioblastoma. CDR3 DNA: TGTGCCAGCAGCCAAGGGTGGACTAACAGCCCAGGCTACACCTTC. Translated: CASSQGWTNSPGYTF.